This T cell receptor beta chain comes out of a study of CD8+ T cells in alopecia areata. Study in general: Treated individuals took tofacitinib by mouth, 5 to 10 mg twice daily. Study-wide findings and caveats: Compared with normal scalp, lesional scalp had higher clonality and more expanded CD8+ clones. Mice showed clearer TCR sharing than patients did, a gap that was possibly HLA-related.

The authors extracted RNA and reverse transcribed it into cDNA as the sequencing template. The data were produced by immunoSEQ multiplex PCR, yet TCRdb's version contains in-frame clones alone and is incomplete. The table records about 140,000 clones, 85% to 90% of them present only once. Specified treatment: oral pan-JAK inhibitor, 5-10 mg twice daily. With regard to this clone: Its antigen remains unidentified.

This sequence originates from a human donor with alopecia areata. The sequences come from CD8+ T cells sorted from blood, collected at week 4, from a patient treated with tofacitinib.

Here the CDR3 DNA reads TGTGCCTGGAGTGTCTCGGGCAGGCCTTACGAGCAGTACTTC. This sequence encodes CAWSVSGRPYEQYF. The V gene is TRBV30, the J gene TRBJ2-7, with no clear D. V lost 0 bases and J lost 4, with 13 bases in between. Germline CDR1 and CDR2: GTSNPN and SVGIG (reference sequence). This CDR3 spans 14 amino acids.